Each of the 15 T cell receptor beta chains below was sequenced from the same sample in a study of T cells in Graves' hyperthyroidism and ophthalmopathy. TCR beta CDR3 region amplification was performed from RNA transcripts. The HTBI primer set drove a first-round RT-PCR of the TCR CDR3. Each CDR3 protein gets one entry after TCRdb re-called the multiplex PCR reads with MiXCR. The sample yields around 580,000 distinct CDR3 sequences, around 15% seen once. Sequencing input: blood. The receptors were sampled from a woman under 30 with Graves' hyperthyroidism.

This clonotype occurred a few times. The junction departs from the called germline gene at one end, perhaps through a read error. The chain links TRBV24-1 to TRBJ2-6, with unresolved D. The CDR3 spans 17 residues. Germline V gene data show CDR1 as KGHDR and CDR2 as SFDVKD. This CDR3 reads CVTSESQPSSGANVLTF. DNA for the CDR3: TGTGTCACCAGTGAATCACAGCCAAGCTCTGGGGCCAACGTCCTGACTTTC.

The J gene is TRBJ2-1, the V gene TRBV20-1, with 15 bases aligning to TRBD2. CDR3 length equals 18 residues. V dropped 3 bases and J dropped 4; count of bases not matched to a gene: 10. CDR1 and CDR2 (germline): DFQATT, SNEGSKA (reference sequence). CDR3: CSARGTSGGTEGYNEQFF. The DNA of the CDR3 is TGCAGTGCTAGGGGGACTAGCGGGGGGACGGAGGGATACAATGAGCAGTTCTTC.

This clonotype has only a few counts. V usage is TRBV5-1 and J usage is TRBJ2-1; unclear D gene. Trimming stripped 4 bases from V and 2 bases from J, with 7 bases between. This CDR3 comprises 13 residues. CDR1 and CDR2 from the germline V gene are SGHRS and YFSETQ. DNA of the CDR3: TGCGCCAGCAGCATGTCGACCTACAATGAGCAGTTCTTC. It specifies CASSMSTYNEQFF.

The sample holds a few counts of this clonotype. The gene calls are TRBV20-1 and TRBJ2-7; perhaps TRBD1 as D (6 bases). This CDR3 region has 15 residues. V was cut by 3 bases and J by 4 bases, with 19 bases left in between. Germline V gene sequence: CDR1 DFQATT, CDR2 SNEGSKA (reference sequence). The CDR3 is CSARRGTGILYEQYF. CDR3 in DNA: TGCAGTGCTAGGAGGGGGACGGGCATCTTATACGAGCAGTACTTC.

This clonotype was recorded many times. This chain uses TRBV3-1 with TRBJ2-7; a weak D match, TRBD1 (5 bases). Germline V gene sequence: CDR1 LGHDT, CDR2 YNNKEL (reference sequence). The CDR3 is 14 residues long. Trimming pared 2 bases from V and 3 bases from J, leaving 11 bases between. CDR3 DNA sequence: TGTGCCAGCAGCCAAACGACCCAGGGCTACGAGCAGTACTTC. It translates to CASSQTTQGYEQYF.

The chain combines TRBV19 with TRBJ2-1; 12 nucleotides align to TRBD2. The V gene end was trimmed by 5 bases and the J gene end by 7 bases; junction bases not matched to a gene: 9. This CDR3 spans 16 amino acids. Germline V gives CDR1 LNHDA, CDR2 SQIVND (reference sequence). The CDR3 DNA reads TGTGCCAGTAGTCCTTGGACTAGCGGGATGGGTAATGAGCAGTTCTTC. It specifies CASSPWTSGMGNEQFF.

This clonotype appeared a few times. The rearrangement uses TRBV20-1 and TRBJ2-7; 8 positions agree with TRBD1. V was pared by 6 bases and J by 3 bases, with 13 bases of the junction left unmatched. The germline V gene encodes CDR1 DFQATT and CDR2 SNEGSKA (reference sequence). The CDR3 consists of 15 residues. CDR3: CSASSRTGTNYEQYF. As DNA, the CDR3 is TGCAGTGCCTCCTCGCGGACAGGGACAAACTACGAGCAGTACTTC.

The CDR3, as DNA: TGTGCCAGCAGTTTTGCCGGGGGTAGTGAAAAACTGTTTTTT. Protein sequence: CASSFAGGSEKLFF. The chain uses TRBV5-4 and TRBJ1-4; D might be TRBD1 (5 bases). Trimming removed 5 bases from V and 7 bases from J, with 15 bases in between. The CDR3 extends over 14 amino acids. Per germline, CDR1 SGHNT and CDR2 YYREEE (reference sequence).

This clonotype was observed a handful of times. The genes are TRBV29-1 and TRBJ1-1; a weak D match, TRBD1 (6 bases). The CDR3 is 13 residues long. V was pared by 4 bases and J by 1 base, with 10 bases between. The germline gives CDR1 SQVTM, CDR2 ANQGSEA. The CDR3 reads CSVGRGPNTEAFF. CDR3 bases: TGCAGCGTTGGCAGGGGACCGAACACTGAAGCTTTCTTT. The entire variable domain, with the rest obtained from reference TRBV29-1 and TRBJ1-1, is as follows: SAVISQKPSRDICQRGTSLTIQCQVDSQVTMMFWYRQQPGQSLTLIATANQGSEATYESGFVIDKFPISRPNLTFSTLTVSNMSPEDSSIYLCSVGRGPNTEAFFGQGTRLTVV.

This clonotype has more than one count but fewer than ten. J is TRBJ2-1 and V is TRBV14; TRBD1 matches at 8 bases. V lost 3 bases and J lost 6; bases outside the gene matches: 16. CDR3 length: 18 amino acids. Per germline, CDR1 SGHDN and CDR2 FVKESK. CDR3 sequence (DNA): TGTGCCAGCAGCCATCTCAGGGGTTCGGGACAGGTATTCAATGAGCAGTTCTTC. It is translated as CASSHLRGSGQVFNEQFF.

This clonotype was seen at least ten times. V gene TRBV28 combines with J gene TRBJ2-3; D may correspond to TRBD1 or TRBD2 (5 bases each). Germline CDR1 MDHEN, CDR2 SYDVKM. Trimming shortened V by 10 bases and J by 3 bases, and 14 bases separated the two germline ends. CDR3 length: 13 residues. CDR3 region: CAITGRATDTQYF. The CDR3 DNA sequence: TGTGCCATCACGGGGCGGGCAACAGATACGCAGTATTTT. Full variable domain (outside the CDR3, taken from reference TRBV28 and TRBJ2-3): DVKVTQSSRYLVKRTGEKVFLECVQDMDHENMFWYRQDPGLGLRLIYFSYDVKMKEKGDIPEGYSVSREKKERFSLILESASTNQTSMYLCAITGRATDTQYFGPGTRLTVL.

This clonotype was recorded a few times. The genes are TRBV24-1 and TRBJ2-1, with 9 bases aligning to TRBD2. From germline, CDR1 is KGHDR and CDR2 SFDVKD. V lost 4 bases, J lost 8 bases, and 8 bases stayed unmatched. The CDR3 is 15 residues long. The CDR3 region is CATSENSGRAHEQFF. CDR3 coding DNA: TGTGCCACCAGTGAGAATAGCGGGAGAGCCCATGAGCAGTTCTTC.

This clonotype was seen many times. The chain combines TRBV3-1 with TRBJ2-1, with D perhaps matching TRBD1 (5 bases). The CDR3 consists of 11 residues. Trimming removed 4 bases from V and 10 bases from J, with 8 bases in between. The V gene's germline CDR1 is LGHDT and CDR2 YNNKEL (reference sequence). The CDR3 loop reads CASSRTGEQFF. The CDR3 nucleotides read TGTGCCAGCAGCCGAACAGGAGAGCAGTTCTTC.

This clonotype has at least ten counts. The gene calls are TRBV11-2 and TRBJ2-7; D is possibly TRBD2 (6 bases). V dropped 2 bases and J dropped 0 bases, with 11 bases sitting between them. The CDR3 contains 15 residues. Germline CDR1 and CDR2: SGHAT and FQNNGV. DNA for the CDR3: TGTGCCAGCAGCTTAAGGAGGGGTCCCTCCTACGAGCAGTACTTC. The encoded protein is CASSLRRGPSYEQYF.

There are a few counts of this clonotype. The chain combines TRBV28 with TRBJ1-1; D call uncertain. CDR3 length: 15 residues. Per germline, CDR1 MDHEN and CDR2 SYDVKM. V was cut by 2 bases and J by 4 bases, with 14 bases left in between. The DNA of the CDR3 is TGTGCCAGCAGTTTAGATTCTGGGATAGGCACTGAAGCTTTCTTT. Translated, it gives CASSLDSGIGTEAFF.